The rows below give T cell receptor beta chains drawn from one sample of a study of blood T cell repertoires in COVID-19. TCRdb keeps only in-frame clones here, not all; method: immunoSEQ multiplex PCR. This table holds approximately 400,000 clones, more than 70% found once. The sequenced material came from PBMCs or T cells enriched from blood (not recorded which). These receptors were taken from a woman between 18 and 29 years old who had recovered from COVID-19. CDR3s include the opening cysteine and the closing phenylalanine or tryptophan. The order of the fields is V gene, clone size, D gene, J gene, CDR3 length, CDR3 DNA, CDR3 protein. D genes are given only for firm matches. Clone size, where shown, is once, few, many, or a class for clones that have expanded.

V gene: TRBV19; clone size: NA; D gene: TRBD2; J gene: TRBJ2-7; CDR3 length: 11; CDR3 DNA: TGTGCCACTAACTCGGGGGGGGAGCAGTACTTC; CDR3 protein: CATNSGGEQYF
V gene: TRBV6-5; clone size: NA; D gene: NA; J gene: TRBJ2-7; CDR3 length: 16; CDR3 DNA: TGTGCCAGCAGTTACGGGTCCAGCGTAGGGGCCTACGAGCAGTACTTC; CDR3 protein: CASSYGSSVGAYEQYF
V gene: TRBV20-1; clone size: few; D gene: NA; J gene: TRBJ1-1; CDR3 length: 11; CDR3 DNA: TGCAGTGCTGACAAAAACACTGAAGCTTTCTTT; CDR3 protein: CSADKNTEAFF
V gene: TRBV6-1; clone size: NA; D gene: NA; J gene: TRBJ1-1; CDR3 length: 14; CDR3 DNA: TGTGCCAGCAGTGAAGGGGGGCTTAACACTGAAGCTTTCTTT; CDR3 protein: CASSEGGLNTEAFF
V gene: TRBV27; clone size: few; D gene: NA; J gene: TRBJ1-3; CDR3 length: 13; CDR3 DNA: TGTGCCAGCAGCCCGGGGGCTGGAAACACCATATATTTT; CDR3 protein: CASSPGAGNTIYF
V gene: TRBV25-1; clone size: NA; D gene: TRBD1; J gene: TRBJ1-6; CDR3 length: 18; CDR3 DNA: TGTGCCAGCAGTGAATATAGCAGGGGGCTCTCCTATAATTCACCCCTCCACTTT; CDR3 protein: CASSEYSRGLSYNSPLHF
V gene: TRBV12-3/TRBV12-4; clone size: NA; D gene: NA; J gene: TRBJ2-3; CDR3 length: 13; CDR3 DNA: TGTGCCAGCTCAGGCAGCCCCAGAGATACGCAGTATTTT; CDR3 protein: CASSGSPRDTQYF
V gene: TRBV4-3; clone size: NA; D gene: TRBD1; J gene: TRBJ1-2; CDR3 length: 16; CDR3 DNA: TGCGCCAGCAGCCAAGATTCGGGACAGGGGTTTATGGGCTACACCTTC; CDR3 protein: CASSQDSGQGFMGYTF
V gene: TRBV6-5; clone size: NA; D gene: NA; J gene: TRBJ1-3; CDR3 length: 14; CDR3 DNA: TGTGCCAGCAGGGACACCTACTCTGGAAACACCATATATTTT; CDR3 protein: CASRDTYSGNTIYF
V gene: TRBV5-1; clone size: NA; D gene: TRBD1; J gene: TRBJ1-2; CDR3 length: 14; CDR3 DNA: TGCGCCAGCAGCGGGACAGGTTCTAACTATGGCTACACCTTC; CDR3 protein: CASSGTGSNYGYTF
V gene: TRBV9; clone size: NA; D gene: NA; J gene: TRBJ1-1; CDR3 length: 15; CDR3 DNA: TGTGCCAGCAGCCCCGGCAGGGGATGGGTCACTGAAGCTTTCTTT; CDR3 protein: CASSPGRGWVTEAFF
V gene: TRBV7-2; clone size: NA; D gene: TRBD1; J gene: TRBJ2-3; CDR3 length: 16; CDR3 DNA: TGTGCCAGCAGCCTCCGGACAGGGATGGGGACAGATACGCAGTATTTT; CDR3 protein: CASSLRTGMGTDTQYF
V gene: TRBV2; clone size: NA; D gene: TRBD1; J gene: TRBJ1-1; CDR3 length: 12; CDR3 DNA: TGTGCCAGCCATCGGACAGGCCCTGAAGCTTTCTTT; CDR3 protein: CASHRTGPEAFF
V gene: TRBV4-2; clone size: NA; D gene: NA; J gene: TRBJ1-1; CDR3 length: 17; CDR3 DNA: TGTGCCAGCAGCCAAGGACCCGACAGGAGAGGGAACACTGAAGCTTTCTTT; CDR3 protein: CASSQGPDRRGNTEAFF
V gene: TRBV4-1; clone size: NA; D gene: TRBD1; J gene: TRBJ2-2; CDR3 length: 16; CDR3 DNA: TGCGCCAGCAGCCAAGGGACAGGGTTAAGAACCGGGGAGCTGTTTTTT; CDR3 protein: CASSQGTGLRTGELFF
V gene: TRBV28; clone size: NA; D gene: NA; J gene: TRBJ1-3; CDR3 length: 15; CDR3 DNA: TGTGCCAGCACCCCACGGGCAGGGGACGGAAACACCATATATTTT; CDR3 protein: CASTPRAGDGNTIYF
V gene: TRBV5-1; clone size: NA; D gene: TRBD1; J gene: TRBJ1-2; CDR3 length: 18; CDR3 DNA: TGCGCCAGCCGGGATCTCCGGGACAGTCTGAATCGAGGGTATGGCTACACCTTC; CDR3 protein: CASRDLRDSLNRGYGYTF
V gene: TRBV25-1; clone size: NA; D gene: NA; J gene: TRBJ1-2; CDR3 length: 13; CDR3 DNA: TGTGCCAGCAGTGCCAGGGTCGGGGGTGGCTACACCTTC; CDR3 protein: CASSARVGGGYTF
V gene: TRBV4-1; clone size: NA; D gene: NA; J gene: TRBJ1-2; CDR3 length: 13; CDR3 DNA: TGCGCCAGCAGTAAGTCAGGGTTGTATGGCTACACCTTC; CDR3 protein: CASSKSGLYGYTF
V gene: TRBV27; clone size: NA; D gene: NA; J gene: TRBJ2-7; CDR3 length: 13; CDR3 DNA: TGTGCCAGCAGTTCGGTTCCAACCTACGAGCAGTACTTC; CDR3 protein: CASSSVPTYEQYF
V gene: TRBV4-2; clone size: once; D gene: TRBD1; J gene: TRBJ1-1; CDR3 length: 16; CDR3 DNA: TGTGCCAGCAGCTCTCGACAGGGTCTCCCGGGCACTGAAGCTTTCTTT; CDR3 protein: CASSSRQGLPGTEAFF
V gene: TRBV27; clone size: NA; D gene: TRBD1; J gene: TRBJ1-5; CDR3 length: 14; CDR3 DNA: TGTGCCAGCAGTCCCGACAGGGATAATCAGCCCCAGCATTTT; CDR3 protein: CASSPDRDNQPQHF